The 25 T cell receptor beta chains listed next were all sequenced from one sample in a study of blood T cell repertoires in COVID-19 (dated by TCRdb to 2019 to 2021). Receptors were amplified or captured by the immunoSEQ multiplex PCR assay. TCRdb provides this immuneACCESS table in a form limited to in-frame rearrangements. Some clones are lacking; in checked studies, under half of them reflect an unresolved V gene, and why the rest are absent is not known. The sample table holds around 70,000 clones, of which 80% were seen once. Around a sixth of the sample belongs to the ten largest clones. The source material was peripheral blood. These receptors were taken from a man between 65 and 80 years old who had recovered from COVID-19.

The chain carries TRBV11-2 and TRBJ1-6; D gene uncertain. Germline CDR1 reads SGHAT; CDR2 reads FQNNGV. V lost 1 base, J lost 3 bases, and 10 bases lay in between. The CDR3 extends over 16 amino acids. The CDR3 sequence is CASSLGASYYNSPLHF. CDR3 DNA sequence: TGTGCCAGCAGCTTAGGGGCCAGCTACTATAATTCACCCCTCCACTTT.

Here the CDR3 DNA reads TGCGCCAGCAGCTCCACCTCCGGGACAGGGGGCTCCTACGAGCAGTACTTC. It yields the protein CASSSTSGTGGSYEQYF. The chain has TRBV5-1 and TRBJ2-7, with 11 positions matching TRBD1. This CDR3 is built from 17 residues. The junction had 8 bases not matched to a gene; V was cut back by 3 bases and J by 0 bases. Germline values: CDR1 SGHRS, CDR2 YFSETQ. Variable domain in full (rest from reference TRBV5-1 and TRBJ2-7): KAGVTQTPRYLIKTRGQQVTLSCSPISGHRSVSWYQQTPGQGLQFLFEYFSETQRNKGNFPGRFSGRQFSNSRSEMNVSTLELGDSALYLCASSSTSGTGGSYEQYFGPGTRLTVT.

The rearrangement links TRBV30 to TRBJ1-6; D unresolved. This CDR3 has 13 residues. The germline V and J ends were trimmed by 0 bases and 11 bases, with 11 bases remaining between them. CDR1 and CDR2 from the germline V gene are GTSNPN and SVGIG (reference sequence). In nucleotides, the CDR3 is TGTGCCTGGAGTGTACTTCCAAGAACACCCCTCCACTTT. Translated: CAWSVLPRTPLHF. The complete variable domain, with remaining parts taken from reference TRBV30 and TRBJ1-6, reads SQTIHQWPATLVQPVGSPLSLECTVEGTSNPNLYWYRQAAGRGLQLLFYSVGIGQISSEVPQNLSASRPQDRQFILSSKKLLLSDSGFYLCAWSVLPRTPLHFGNGTRLTVT.

The table lists this clone with a few counts. V and J are TRBV7-7 and TRBJ2-5, with D hard to call. CDR3 length: 13 residues. The V and J ends lost 5 bases and 0 bases respectively, with 7 bases between them. The V gene's germline CDR1 is SSHAT and CDR2 FNYEAQ (reference sequence). The CDR3 bases are TGTGCCAGCAGCCAACACGACCAAGAGACCCAGTACTTC. Amino acids: CASSQHDQETQYF.

The chain is built from TRBV7-2 and TRBJ2-3; maybe TRBD1 (6 bases). V lost 5 bases to trimming and J lost 3 bases, with 15 bases between them. Germline V gives CDR1 SGHTA, CDR2 FQGNSA. The CDR3 is 15 residues long. The CDR3 loop reads CASSQQGFITDTQYF. Written as DNA, the CDR3 is TGTGCCAGCAGCCAACAGGGTTTTATAACAGATACGCAGTATTTT.

The J gene is TRBJ1-1, the V gene TRBV5-3, with no clear D. TRBV5-3 falls under the ORF class, with uncertain function. The CDR3 runs to 17 residues. Trimming removed 4 bases at V and 11 bases at J, with 30 bases between. Here the CDR3 reads CARSHSTRLVGGCLAFF. CDR3 DNA: TGTGCCAGAAGCCACTCGACCCGACTCGTAGGCGGCTGTTTGGCTTTCTTT.

The chain uses TRBV7-8 and TRBJ2-2; D unresolved. Germline lookup yields CDR1 SGHVS and CDR2 FQNEAQ. The length of the CDR3 is 14 residues. V was cut by 5 bases and J by 0 bases, with 7 bases left in between. The CDR3 sequence: CASSPLSNTGELFF. The CDR3, as DNA: TGTGCCAGCAGCCCCCTCTCGAACACCGGGGAGCTGTTTTTT.

This clone was observed a single time. The rearrangement uses TRBV6-6 and TRBJ1-1, with 7 bases identical to TRBD1. The V and J ends lost 6 bases and 4 bases, in that order; junction bases with no gene match: 23. The CDR3 spans 19 residues. Germline V lookup: CDR1 MNHNY, CDR2 SVGAGI (reference sequence). CDR3 in amino acids: CASSSDSPLPTGRSTEAFF. The DNA of the CDR3 is TGTGCCAGCAGCTCCGATTCTCCTCTTCCGACAGGGAGGAGCACTGAAGCTTTCTTT.

The chain couples TRBV7-3 to TRBJ2-5; 7 bases map to TRBD1. The CDR3 loop spans 15 amino acids. V shed 5 bases and J 5 bases; nucleotides not matched to a gene: 11. Germline CDR1 is SGHTA and CDR2 is FQGTGA. CDR3 nucleotides: TGTGCCAGCAGCCCGACGGGCAGGGGGTGGGAGACCCAGTACTTC. Its protein product is CASSPTGRGWETQYF.

This clone was picked up one time. The J gene is TRBJ1-3, the V gene TRBV6-2 or TRBV6-3, with D possibly matching TRBD1 (6 bases). Germline V CDR1 and CDR2: MNHEY, SVGEGT. V was trimmed by 0 bases and J by 7 bases, leaving 13 bases between them. The CDR3 extends over 15 amino acids. Written as DNA, the CDR3 is TGTGCCAGCAGTTACTCCGGAGACAGGTTGAACACCATATATTTT. This codes for CASSYSGDRLNTIYF.

The V and J genes are TRBV4-3 and TRBJ2-7; 10 nucleotides line up with TRBD2. Per germline, CDR1 LGHNA and CDR2 YSLEER. The CDR3 totals 14 residues. The V and J ends lost 0 bases and 4 bases, in that order; junction bases with no gene match: 0. The CDR3 spells CASSQEAGGYEQYF. The CDR3 DNA follows: TGCGCCAGCAGCCAAGAAGCGGGAGGGTACGAGCAGTACTTC.

The rearrangement uses TRBV28 and TRBJ1-6, with D perhaps matching TRBD1 (6 bases). The germline V gene encodes CDR1 MDHEN and CDR2 SYDVKM. Trimming removed 8 bases from V and 7 bases from J, with 18 bases in between. The CDR3 is 15 residues long. The CDR3 loop is CASRPGQVRNSPLHF. The CDR3 nucleotides read TGTGCCAGCCGCCCGGGACAAGTCAGGAATTCACCCCTCCACTTT. The full variable domain, completed using reference TRBV28 and TRBJ1-6, is DVKVTQSSRYLVKRTGEKVFLECVQDMDHENMFWYRQDPGLGLRLIYFSYDVKMKEKGDIPEGYSVSREKKERFSLILESASTNQTSMYLCASRPGQVRNSPLHFGNGTRLTVT.

This clone was recorded a few times. The chain combines TRBV7-2 with TRBJ2-1, with D possibly matching TRBD2 (7 bases). Per germline, CDR1 SGHTA and CDR2 FQGNSA. V was shortened by 6 bases and J by 0 bases, with 15 bases between the two germline ends. The length of the CDR3 is 16 residues. The CDR3 spells CASSLQGGSSYNEQFF. In nucleotides, the CDR3 is TGTGCCAGCAGTCTACAGGGAGGGAGCTCCTACAATGAGCAGTTCTTC. The full variable domain, rest sourced from reference TRBV7-2 and TRBJ2-1, is GAGVSQSPSNKVTEKGKDVELRCDPISGHTALYWYRQSLGQGLEFLIYFQGNSAPDKSGLPSDRFSAERTGGSVSTLTIQRTQQEDSAVYLCASSLQGGSSYNEQFFGPGTRLTVL.

Here the CDR3 DNA reads TGTGCCAGCAGACTCACCGGGACAGGGGCAGATACGCAGTATTTT. Protein sequence: CASRLTGTGADTQYF. V and J are TRBV6-5 and TRBJ2-3; 10 bases line up with TRBD1. The CDR3 totals 15 residues. The V and J ends lost 6 bases and 4 bases, in that order; junction bases with no gene match: 7. Germline lookup yields CDR1 MNHEY and CDR2 SVGAGI.

This rearrangement joins TRBV5-4 to TRBJ2-5; D not certain. V lost 0 bases and J lost 4, with 10 bases in between. In germline, CDR1 is SGHNT, CDR2 YYREEE (reference sequence). The CDR3 extends over 14 amino acids. CDR3 residues: CASSLVLDRETQYF. The DNA of the CDR3 is TGTGCCAGCAGCTTGGTTCTAGACCGAGAGACCCAGTACTTC.

This sequence joins TRBV28 and TRBJ2-2, with a possible D match to TRBD1 (6 bases). Trimming took off 4 bases at V and 6 bases at J, with 9 bases between the two ends. Looked up from germline, CDR1 is MDHEN and CDR2 is SYDVKM. The length of the CDR3 is 13 residues. The CDR3 loop is CASSSTGPGELFF. The DNA of the CDR3 is TGTGCCAGCAGTTCGACAGGACCCGGGGAGCTGTTTTTT.

This clone has just one count. The chain has TRBV18 and TRBJ2-3; D ambiguous. CDR1 and CDR2 from the germline V gene are KGHSH and LQKENI. Trimming left V 6 bases short and J 0 bases short, with 7 bases between. This CDR3 is 13 amino acids long. In nucleotides, the CDR3 is TGTGCCAGCTCTGTGGCTAGCACAGATACGCAGTATTTT. Residues: CASSVASTDTQYF.

V gene TRBV19 combines with J gene TRBJ2-5; 11 bases are a match to TRBD1. Looked up from germline, CDR1 is LNHDA and CDR2 is SQIVND (reference sequence). The CDR3 has 14 amino acids. V gave up 4 bases and J gave up 4 bases; unmatched junction bases: 2. CDR3 nucleotides: TGTGCCAGTAGTACTGGGACAGGGGGAGAGACCCAGTACTTC. Its protein is CASSTGTGGETQYF.

In this sample, this clone turned up a few times. This chain connects TRBV7-9 to TRBJ1-3; a possible D gene is TRBD1 (5 bases). CDR3 length equals 16 residues. Between the trimmed V and J ends, which lost 4 bases and 0 bases, there was a span of 13 bases. The germline CDR1 and CDR2 sequences are SEHNR and FQNEAQ (reference sequence). The CDR3: CASSSALTGSGNTIYF. The CDR3 coding sequence is TGTGCCAGCAGCTCAGCTCTTACAGGCTCTGGAAACACCATATATTTT. Full variable domain (rest looked up from reference TRBV7-9 and TRBJ1-3): DTGVSQNPRHKITKRGQNVTFRCDPISEHNRLYWYRQTLGQGPEFLTYFQNEAQLEKSRLLSDRFSAERPKGSFSTLEIQRTEQGDSAMYLCASSSALTGSGNTIYFGEGSWLTVV.

This clone came up a few times. The J gene is TRBJ1-3, the V gene TRBV7-2; 10 positions match TRBD1. The CDR3 loop spans 17 amino acids. Trimming took 6 bases from V and 3 from J; bases not matched to a gene: 11. Germline loops: CDR1 SGHTA, CDR2 FQGNSA. CDR3 in amino acids: CASSQAPGQGFGNTIYF. DNA of the CDR3: TGTGCCAGCAGTCAAGCACCGGGACAGGGGTTTGGAAACACCATATATTTT.

This clone is a singleton in its sample. V usage is TRBV28 and J usage is TRBJ2-7, with a tentative D call TRBD1 (5 bases). There are 14 residues in the CDR3. CDR1 MDHEN and CDR2 SYDVKM come from the germline V gene. Trimming cost V 1 base and J 2 bases, with 9 bases left between them. CDR3 nucleotides: TGTGCCAGCAGTTTATATCAGGGAACCTACGAGCAGTACTTC. Translated, it gives CASSLYQGTYEQYF. Full variable domain (missing parts from reference TRBV28 and TRBJ2-7): DVKVTQSSRYLVKRTGEKVFLECVQDMDHENMFWYRQDPGLGLRLIYFSYDVKMKEKGDIPEGYSVSREKKERFSLILESASTNQTSMYLCASSLYQGTYEQYFGPGTRLTVT.

This clone was observed a single time. V is TRBV7-9 and J is TRBJ2-5; 8 bases are shared with TRBD2. The ends lost 5 bases at V and 5 bases at J; junction bases unmatched: 13. The CDR3 runs to 16 residues. Germline CDR1 SEHNR, CDR2 FQNEAQ (reference sequence). CDR3 sequence (DNA): TGTGCCAGCAGCCTTCTGGGCGGGGGGCCGAGGGAGACCCAGTACTTC. This gives the protein CASSLLGGGPRETQYF.

V is TRBV7-9 and J is TRBJ2-7; TRBD1 agrees at 8 bases. Per the germline V gene, CDR1 is SEHNR and CDR2 is FQNEAQ (reference sequence). Germline trimming cut 1 base from V and 2 bases from J; bases unmatched to any gene: 13. This CDR3 is built from 18 residues. As DNA, the CDR3 is TGTGCCAGCAGCTTAGGGGGCCAGACAGGGGTGAGCCCCTACGAGCAGTACTTC. Translated, it gives CASSLGGQTGVSPYEQYF.

J is TRBJ2-7 and V is TRBV10-3; 7 bases are a match to TRBD1. CDR3 length equals 13 residues. With 3 bases clipped from V and 2 bases from J, the junction kept 1 base outside the gene matches. In germline, CDR1 is ENHRY, CDR2 SYGVKD. The CDR3 region has the DNA TGTGCCATCAGTGAACAGGGGACCTACGAGCAGTACTTC. Protein: CAISEQGTYEQYF.

This sequence joins TRBV27 and TRBJ2-7; 9 bases line up with TRBD1. V was pared by 5 bases and J by 2 bases, with 13 bases of the junction left unmatched. CDR1 and CDR2 from the germline V gene are MNHEY and SMNVEV (reference sequence). CDR3 length equals 17 residues. The CDR3 sequence: CASSPGTGRGVAYEQYF. The CDR3 DNA follows: TGTGCCAGCAGTCCCGGGACAGGGCGTGGGGTGGCCTACGAGCAGTACTTC.